Listed below are T cell receptor beta chains from one sample, sequenced in a study of cytomegalovirus exposure and HLA in healthy donors. Libraries were prepared by immunoSEQ multiplex PCR; TCRdb keeps only in-frame clonotypes and omits some of them. The table lists 150,000 or so clones, around 80% of them singletons, with 2.4% in the top ten. Material: PBMCs. Receptors originate from a man in his forties or fifties in good health and CMV-seronegative. Both conserved end residues are part of each CDR3.

12,TRBV30,CAWTGSSYEQYF